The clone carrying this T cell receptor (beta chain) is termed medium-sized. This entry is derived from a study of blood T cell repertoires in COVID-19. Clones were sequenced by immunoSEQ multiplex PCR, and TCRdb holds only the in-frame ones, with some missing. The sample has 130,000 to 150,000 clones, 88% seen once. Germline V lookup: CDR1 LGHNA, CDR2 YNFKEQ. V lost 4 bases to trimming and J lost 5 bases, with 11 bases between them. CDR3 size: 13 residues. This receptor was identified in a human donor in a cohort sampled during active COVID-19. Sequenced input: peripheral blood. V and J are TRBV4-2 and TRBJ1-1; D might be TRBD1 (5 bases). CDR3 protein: CASSRSRGTEAFF. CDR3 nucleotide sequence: TGTGCCAGCAGCCGGAGTCGGGGGACTGAAGCTTTCTTT.